This record covers a single T cell receptor (beta chain). This sample stems from a study of regulatory T cells in long-lasting Graves disease. Study summary: Patients newly diagnosed with Graves' had been on antithyroid drugs for under 3 months.

Time point specified: newly diagnosed GD, antithyroid drugs for less than 3 months. From PBMCs, RNA was extracted and then used to make the TCR library. Arm-PCR of CDR3 regions and iRepertoire HTBI primers were the basis on which TCR beta libraries were built. TCRdb recomputed calls from the multiplex PCR reads with MiXCR, one row per CDR3 protein. The sample includes around 460,000 distinct CDR3 sequences, roughly 15% seen only once; the top ten take approximately 15%. These same data were also listed under a study on T cells in Graves' hyperthyroidism and ophthalmopathy.

This TCR was sampled from a woman aged 45-65 years with Graves disease. The sample in question was peripheral blood mononuclear cells (PBMCs), obtained at new diagnosis, from a patient treated with antithyroid drugs.

The CDR3 is CASSSQGRSYEQYF. CDR3 sequence (DNA): TGCGCCAGCAGCTCCCAGGGACGGTCCTACGAGCAGTACTTC. The chain employs TRBV5-1 and TRBJ2-7; D assignment may be TRBD1 or TRBD2 (5 bases each). The CDR3 runs 14 residues. From germline, CDR1 is SGHRS and CDR2 YFSETQ. Trimming left V 3 bases short and J 1 base short, with 11 bases between.